Each of the 21 T cell receptor beta chains below was sequenced from the same sample in a study of shared clonotypes between healthy human individuals. The data were produced by immunoSEQ multiplex PCR, yet TCRdb's version contains in-frame clones alone and is incomplete. The table shows about 1.1 million clones, with around three quarters occurring only once. The sample consisted of memory CD4+ T cells from PBMCs. Sample subset: CD45RA-negative fraction. All receptors derive from a man between 18 and 35 years old in good health. Some clones in this sample may be carry-over from other donors' samples.

This chain joins TRBV4-2 and TRBJ2-1; 9 nucleotides match TRBD2. The J segment lost 4 bases and the V segment lost 1 base, leaving 5 bases of the junction unmatched. The CDR3 is 16 residues long. The germline V gene has CDR1 LGHNA and CDR2 YNFKEQ. Written as DNA, the CDR3 is TGTGCCAGCAGCCAAGTTGCGGGAGGGAAATACAATGAGCAGTTCTTC. Translated: CASSQVAGGKYNEQFF.

J is TRBJ2-7 and V is TRBV7-9; the match to TRBD2 covers 12 bases. The germline V gene encodes CDR1 SEHNR and CDR2 FQNEAQ (reference sequence). After removal of 5 bases from V and 0 bases from J, the junction contained 14 bases not matched to a gene. CDR3 length: 19 residues. CDR3 DNA sequence: TGTGCCAGCAGCCCCCCTAGCGGGAGGGCCGCTTTAAGCTCCTACGAGCAGTACTTC. It encodes CASSPPSGRAALSSYEQYF.

This clone occurred a few times. This chain uses TRBV7-2 with TRBJ2-1, with no clear D. Per the germline V gene, CDR1 is SGHTA and CDR2 is FQGNSA. This CDR3 is 15 amino acids long. V was pared by 5 bases and J by 5 bases, with 16 bases between. The CDR3 sequence: CASSPGPLRNNEQFF. For the CDR3, the DNA is TGTGCCAGCAGCCCCGGTCCACTCCGGAACAATGAGCAGTTCTTC.

This clone was counted many times. This CDR3 is also generated by other DNA sequences in the sample. The chain couples TRBV7-6 to TRBJ2-7; D call uncertain. Trimming stripped 2 bases from V and 6 bases from J, with 8 bases between. The CDR3 is 12 amino acids. CDR1 and CDR2 (germline): SGHVS, FNYEAQ. The CDR3 region has the DNA TGTGCCAGCAGCTTACTCCATGGCGAGCAGTACTTC. This translates into CASSLLHGEQYF.

The J gene is TRBJ1-2, the V gene TRBV6-1; D unclear. The CDR3 loop spans 13 amino acids. CDR1 and CDR2 (germline): MNHNS, SASEGT. V dropped 3 bases and J dropped 5 bases, with 10 bases sitting between them. The CDR3 nucleotides are TGTGCCAGCAGTGAGTCAGGCGTGTATGGCTACACCTTC. Its translation: CASSESGVYGYTF.

This clone was found a few times. One junction end disagrees with the germline gene, perhaps due to a read error. The chain's CDR3 is CASSFIAGDSHNEQFF. Written as DNA, the CDR3 is TGCGCCAGCAGCTTCATAGCGGGAGACTCCCACAATGAGCAGTTCTTC. The chain joins TRBV5-1 to TRBJ2-1; 9 positions match TRBD2. There are 16 residues in the CDR3. Looked up from germline, CDR1 is SGHRS and CDR2 is YFSETQ.

This clone was detected only a few times. The chain uses TRBV29-1 and TRBJ2-3; 10 bases map to TRBD2. The ends lost 3 bases at V and 6 bases at J; junction bases unmatched: 6. The CDR3 loop spans 14 amino acids. Germline-derived CDR1 and CDR2 are SQVTM and ANQGSEA. The CDR3 DNA is TGCAGCGTTGAGGCTAGCGGGGGCGTGGATACGCAGTATTTT. Its translation: CSVEASGGVDTQYF.

V and J are TRBV6-6 and TRBJ2-2, with a tentative D call TRBD2 (6 bases). CDR3 length: 16 residues. CDR1 is MNHNY, CDR2 SVGAGI, per germline (reference sequence). V lost 2 bases and J lost 3, with 13 bases in between. In DNA, the CDR3 is TGTGCCAGCAGTTACACGGCCGGCGGGGACACCGGGGAGCTGTTTTTT. This translates into CASSYTAGGDTGELFF.

This clone has a count of ten or more. This chain joins TRBV5-4 and TRBJ2-7, with D possibly called TRBD1 or TRBD2 (5 bases each). This CDR3 is 13 amino acids long. V was pared by 3 bases and J by 6 bases, with 13 bases between. CDR1 SGHNT and CDR2 YYREEE come from the germline V gene (reference sequence). In DNA form, the CDR3 reads TGTGCCAGCAGCTGGGGCCACAGCGGCGAGCAGTACTTC. Protein: CASSWGHSGEQYF.

This clone showed up just a few times. This chain uses TRBV27 with TRBJ2-3, with 7 bases that match TRBD1. CDR3 size: 15 residues. V shed 8 bases and J 4 bases; nucleotides not matched to a gene: 12. Germline V gene sequence: CDR1 MNHEY, CDR2 SMNVEV (reference sequence). This CDR3 reads CASSKTGFLSDTQYF. CDR3 coding DNA: TGTGCCAGCTCGAAGACAGGGTTTCTATCAGATACGCAGTATTTT.

This clone appeared a few times. The V call is TRBV28, the J call TRBJ2-7; 9 positions match TRBD1. Germline values: CDR1 MDHEN, CDR2 SYDVKM. Losses at the gene ends were 5 bases for V and 6 bases for J; bases not matched to a gene: 8. This CDR3 comprises 14 residues. The CDR3: CASSRGQGRTEQYF. CDR3 sequence (DNA): TGTGCCAGCAGTCGCGGACAGGGGAGAACCGAGCAGTACTTC.

The chain links TRBV2 to TRBJ2-7; TRBD1 is a possible D gene (6 bases). The V gene's germline CDR1 is SNHLY and CDR2 FYNNEI. The CDR3 has 14 amino acids. V lost 1 base to trimming and J lost 4 bases, with 11 bases between them. Here the CDR3 reads CASSEEQQGYEQYF. The CDR3 DNA follows: TGTGCCAGCAGTGAAGAGCAACAGGGATACGAGCAGTACTTC.

This clone has more than one count but fewer than ten. The chain links TRBV30 to TRBJ1-5, with 7 nucleotides matching TRBD1. V dropped 1 base and J dropped 4; count of bases not matched to a gene: 4. Germline CDR1 reads GTSNPN; CDR2 reads SVGIG (reference sequence). This CDR3 is 14 amino acids long. The DNA for the CDR3 is TGTGCCTGGAGTGCGGGACAGACAAATCAGCCCCAGCATTTT. This translates into CAWSAGQTNQPQHF.

CDR3 in DNA: TGCAGTGCTAGGAGCCCGTCGCGACAGCATTTT. As protein: CSARSPSRQHF. The rearrangement links TRBV20-1 to TRBJ1-5, with D uncertain. Germline V gene lookup returns CDR1 DFQATT and CDR2 SNEGSKA (reference sequence). The CDR3 covers 11 residues. Trimming stripped 3 bases from V and 13 bases from J, with 13 bases between.

V and J are TRBV11-3 and TRBJ2-7; D uncertain. The CDR3 has 13 residues. Germline lookup yields CDR1 SGHNT and CDR2 YENEEA. Trimming removed 1 base at V and 3 bases at J, with 7 bases between. The CDR3 spells CASSLGVDYEQYF. In nucleotides, the CDR3 is TGTGCCAGCAGCTTAGGCGTGGACTACGAGCAGTACTTC. Using reference TRBV11-3 and TRBJ2-7 for the parts outside the CDR3, the full variable domain is EAGVVQSPRYKIIEKKQPVAFWCNPISGHNTLYWYLQNLGQGPELLIRYENEEAVDDSQLPKDRFSAERLKGVDSTLKIQPAELGDSAVYLCASSLGVDYEQYFGPGTRLTVT.

The V gene is TRBV19, the J gene TRBJ2-5; TRBD2 agrees at 14 bases. CDR1 is LNHDA and CDR2 is SQIVND in the germline V gene (reference sequence). The V segment lost 5 bases and the J segment 5 bases; nucleotides outside the gene matches: 10. This CDR3 has 17 amino acids. This chain's CDR3 is CASSPGLAGVSGETQYF. The CDR3 DNA sequence: TGTGCCAGTAGTCCGGGACTAGCGGGAGTATCCGGTGAGACCCAGTACTTC.

This chain uses TRBV5-4 with TRBJ2-5; 9 nucleotides line up with TRBD1. Losses at the gene ends were 5 bases for V and 2 bases for J; bases not matched to a gene: 7. This CDR3 is 15 amino acids long. CDR1 and CDR2 from the germline V gene are SGHNT and YYREEE (reference sequence). CDR3 residues: CASSPGQGVQETQYF. The CDR3 DNA sequence: TGTGCCAGCAGTCCGGGACAGGGCGTACAAGAGACCCAGTACTTC.

This clone was found a few times. This chain uses TRBV27 with TRBJ2-4, with D perhaps matching TRBD1 (5 bases). CDR3 size: 12 residues. Germline CDR1 reads MNHEY; CDR2 reads SMNVEV (reference sequence). V was clipped by 6 bases and J by 9 bases, with 12 bases between them. In DNA form, the CDR3 reads TGTGCCAGCAGCCGACAGTTAGGCATTCAGTACTTC. Protein sequence: CASSRQLGIQYF.

This rearrangement joins TRBV2 to TRBJ2-7; a weak D match, TRBD1 (6 bases). The CDR3 is 14 amino acids. V lost 7 bases, J lost 0 bases, and 13 bases lay in between. The germline CDR1 and CDR2 sequences are SNHLY and FYNNEI. DNA for the CDR3: TGTGCCAGCATTAAGGGGGTCGTCTCCTACGAGCAGTACTTC. Residues: CASIKGVVSYEQYF. Variable domain in full (rest from reference TRBV2 and TRBJ2-7): EPEVTQTPSHQVTQMGQEVILRCVPISNHLYFYWYRQILGQKVEFLVSFYNNEISEKSEIFDDQFSVERPDGSNFTLKIRSTKLEDSAMYFCASIKGVVSYEQYFGPGTRLTVT.

Turning to this clone: A much larger clone differs from this one at a single base, so this may be a read error. The rearrangement joins TRBV30 to TRBJ1-1, with D perhaps TRBD1 (5 bases). The V gene lost 1 base and the J gene lost 6 bases, with 12 bases spanning the gap. The CDR3 consists of 13 residues. Germline-derived CDR1 and CDR2 are GTSNPN and SVGIG (reference sequence). The CDR3 bases are TGTGCCTGGAGTGGTGGGGGGAGAGCTGAAGCTTTCTTT. Translating gives CAWSGGGRAEAFF. The entire variable domain, with the rest obtained from reference TRBV30 and TRBJ1-1, is as follows: SQTIHQWPATLVQPVGSPLSLECTVEGTSNPNLYWYRQAAGRGLQLLFYSVGIGQISSEVPQNLSASRPQDRQFILSSKKLLLSDSGFYLCAWSGGGRAEAFFGQGTRLTVV.

This clone appeared a single time. The chain recombines TRBV19 with TRBJ1-1, with 7 bases matching TRBD1. This CDR3 comprises 14 residues. V was clipped by 6 bases and J by 4 bases; unmatched bases: 8. Germline-derived CDR1 and CDR2 are LNHDA and SQIVND (reference sequence). CDR3 coding DNA: TGTGCCAGTAGATCCAGCGCAGGGGGCACTGAAGCTTTCTTT. It codes for CASRSSAGGTEAFF.